The rows below give T cell receptor beta chains drawn from one sample of a study of molecular identifiers for immune sequencing clone quantification. TCRdb used MiXCR to reprocess the PCR reads, holding one entry per CDR3 protein. The table lists about 510,000 distinct CDR3 sequences, approximately 25% of them singletons. Source material: naive CD8+ T cells from blood, with Jurkat cell RNA spiked in. The receptors originated from a human donor in good health. Some libraries in this study had Jurkat cell RNA spiked in. Both conserved end residues are part of each CDR3. Each record gives: clone size, V gene, J gene, D gene, CDR3 protein, CDR3 DNA. The D gene is left open where the match is weak. A row's size may be missing; if present it is once, few, many or a size class.

clone_size: many; v_call: TRBV29-1; j_call: TRBJ1-4; d_call: -; cdr3_aa: CSVRFGEKLFF; cdr3_nt: TGCAGCGTGCGGTTCGGTGAAAAACTGTTTTTT
clone_size: -; v_call: TRBV7-2; j_call: TRBJ1-6; d_call: -; cdr3_aa: CASSLGGAPYNPPLHF; cdr3_nt: TGTGCCAGCAGCTTGGGGGGGGCTCCCTATAATCCACCCCTCCACTTT
clone_size: many; v_call: TRBV5-1; j_call: TRBJ1-1; d_call: -; cdr3_aa: CASSPERSPDGTEAFF; cdr3_nt: TGCGCCAGCAGCCCTGAGCGGTCCCCGGATGGGACTGAAGCTTTCTTT
clone_size: -; v_call: TRBV7-9; j_call: TRBJ2-5; d_call: TRBD2; cdr3_aa: CASSEFGGSQETQYF; cdr3_nt: TGTGCCAGCAGCGAATTCGGCGGGAGCCAAGAGACCCAGTACTTC
clone_size: -; v_call: TRBV21-1; j_call: TRBJ2-7; d_call: -; cdr3_aa: CARRKTGYPYEQYF; cdr3_nt: TGTGCCAGGAGAAAGACAGGGTACCCCTACGAGCAGTACTTC
clone_size: -; v_call: TRBV28; j_call: TRBJ1-5; d_call: TRBD1; cdr3_aa: CASSWDRGLAANQPQRF; cdr3_nt: TGTGCCAGCAGTTGGGACAGGGGGCTCGCTGCCAATCAGCCCCAGCGTTTT
clone_size: -; v_call: TRBV7-7; j_call: TRBJ2-7; d_call: -; cdr3_aa: CASSAYRGHERYF; cdr3_nt: TGTGCTAGCAGCGCTTATAGAGGGCACGAGCGGTACTTC
clone_size: few; v_call: TRBV6-6; j_call: TRBJ1-5; d_call: -; cdr3_aa: CASSTGPNQPQHF; cdr3_nt: TGTGCCAGCAGCACAGGACCCAATCAGCCCCAGCATTTT
clone_size: many; v_call: TRBV6-1; j_call: TRBJ1-5; d_call: TRBD1; cdr3_aa: CASSPPDRVVYQPQHF; cdr3_nt: TGTGCCAGCAGTCCCCCCGACAGGGTAGTATATCAGCCCCAGCATTTT
clone_size: -; v_call: TRBV13; j_call: TRBJ2-7; d_call: -; cdr3_aa: CASSPPADSGPSGEQYF; cdr3_nt: TGTGCCAGCAGCCCTCCGGCCGACTCCGGGCCATCGGGAGAGCAGTACTTC
clone_size: many; v_call: TRBV7-9; j_call: TRBJ2-3; d_call: -; cdr3_aa: CASSVGLDTQYF; cdr3_nt: TGTGCCAGCAGCGTAGGACTTGATACGCAGTATTTT
clone_size: -; v_call: TRBV6-5; j_call: TRBJ2-5; d_call: -; cdr3_aa: CASSYEGKTQYF; cdr3_nt: TGTGCCAGCAGTTACGAGGGGAAGACCCAGTACTTC
clone_size: few; v_call: TRBV19; j_call: TRBJ1-1; d_call: -; cdr3_aa: CASSISGLSEAFF; cdr3_nt: TGTGCCAGTAGTATTTCTGGTCTCTCTGAAGCTTTCTTT
clone_size: -; v_call: TRBV9; j_call: TRBJ1-6; d_call: -; cdr3_aa: CASSTNRADYNSPLHF; cdr3_nt: TGTGCCAGCAGCACCAACCGGGCCGACTATAATTCACCCCTCCACTTT
clone_size: few; v_call: TRBV28; j_call: TRBJ2-1; d_call: -; cdr3_aa: CASSDRSSYNEQFF; cdr3_nt: TGTGCCAGCAGTGACAGGAGTTCCTACAATGAGCAGTTCTTC
clone_size: -; v_call: TRBV7-3; j_call: TRBJ2-3; d_call: -; cdr3_aa: CASSFLGAGSTTDTQYF; cdr3_nt: TGTGCCAGCAGCTTTTTAGGCGCGGGATCGACGACAGATACGCAGTATTTT
clone_size: few; v_call: TRBV6-2/TRBV6-3; j_call: TRBJ2-7; d_call: -; cdr3_aa: CASSYSEYEQYF; cdr3_nt: TGTGCCAGCAGTTATTCCGAATACGAGCAGTACTTC
clone_size: -; v_call: TRBV15; j_call: TRBJ1-2; d_call: TRBD1; cdr3_aa: CATSTTPPPGQGDGYTF; cdr3_nt: TGTGCCACCAGCACTACCCCCCCCCCGGGACAGGGAGATGGCTACACCTTC
clone_size: many; v_call: TRBV5-1; j_call: TRBJ2-2; d_call: -; cdr3_aa: CASGPPVNTGELFF; cdr3_nt: TGCGCCAGCGGCCCCCCAGTTAACACCGGGGAGCTGTTTTTT
clone_size: few; v_call: TRBV27; j_call: TRBJ2-1; d_call: TRBD2; cdr3_aa: CASSFGLAGGPNEQFF; cdr3_nt: TGTGCCAGCAGTTTCGGGCTAGCGGGGGGGCCTAATGAGCAGTTCTTC
clone_size: -; v_call: TRBV27; j_call: TRBJ2-2; d_call: -; cdr3_aa: CASSQIAGELFF; cdr3_nt: TGTGCCAGCAGTCAGATTGCCGGGGAGCTGTTTTTT